The sequence of this T cell receptor beta chain was determined in a study of patients and donors after allogeneic stem cell transplantation. Deletions cut 4 bases from V and 3 bases from J, with 9 bases between. The CDR3 length is 14 residues. This clonotype was seen at least ten times. TCRdb reprocessed the RT-PCR reads with MiXCR, giving one entry per CDR3 protein. The profile covers 150,000 to 250,000 distinct CDR3 sequences, with 40% to 45% appearing a single time and 25% to 35% taken by the ten largest. Source material: blood, either unsorted or a sorted T cell fraction (not recorded which). The clonotype was recovered from a human donor who was either an allogeneic HSCT recipient or a stem cell or donor lymphocyte infusion donor (not recorded which). It is not recorded whose cells these are; they may come from a transplant donor. This sequence joins TRBV12-3 or TRBV12-4 and TRBJ2-2; D not resolved. Here the CDR3 reads CASSSYTDTGELFF. The CDR3 region has the DNA TGTGCCAGCAGTTCCTACACGGACACCGGGGAGCTGTTTTTT.